This T cell receptor (beta chain) was identified during a study of cytomegalovirus exposure and HLA in healthy donors. Study-wide results and caveats: No immune exposure information besides CMV serostatus was available.

Only one count was recorded for this clone. Its matching antigen is unknown. The PCR made use of 60 Vbeta and 13 Jbeta primers. Profiling relied on immunoSEQ multiplex PCR, and the TCRdb table lists in-frame clones only, not all of them. The sample has 130,000 or so clones, around 73% seen once. The length of the CDR3 is 13 residues. The germline V gene encodes CDR1 MGHRA and CDR2 YSYEKL. The ends lost 0 bases at V and 11 bases at J; junction bases unmatched: 7. The origin of this receptor is a female donor in good health and CMV-seronegative. The sequenced sample was PBMCs. The chain recombines TRBV4-1 with TRBJ2-7, with 7 bases that match TRBD1. In DNA form, the CDR3 reads TGCGCCAGCAGCCAAGATAGGGGGCGCCAGGAGTACTTC. Amino acids: CASSQDRGRQEYF.